This T cell receptor (beta chain) emerged from a study of shared clonotypes between healthy human individuals. CD45RO-negative, CCR7-selected cells formed the naive CD8 fraction, which excluded terminally differentiated effector memory CD45RA+ cells. Sequenced by immunoSEQ multiplex PCR; TCRdb stores in-frame clones only, minus some. The table lists roughly 2.1 million clones, 85% to 95% of them singletons. General study results and limits: Of the naive CD4 clonotypes, about 5% were shared across a few donors.

About this clone itself: The antigen is undetermined.

The receptor was derived from a man aged 18-30 years in good health. Some clones in this sample may be carry-over from other donors' samples. The sequencing input was naive CD8+ T cells from PBMCs.

The CDR3 DNA is TGTGCCAGCAGTGAAGCCCACAAACCGGACCCCGGAGGCGGGACCCAGTACTTC. It specifies CASSEAHKPDPGGGTQYF. The V call is TRBV2, the J call TRBJ2-5; TRBD2 is a possible D gene (5 bases). This CDR3 is 18 amino acids long. V lost 0 bases and J lost 7, with 24 bases in between. The germline V gene has CDR1 SNHLY and CDR2 FYNNEI.